The source of this TCR beta chain is a study of neoadjuvant anti-PD-1 for oral cavity cancer. This table comes from immunoSEQ multiplex PCR, and its TCRdb copy is limited to in-frame clones, with some not included. Of about 32,000 clones in the sample, 80% were seen once. The time point is: after neoadjuvant nivolumab, at surgical resection. These newly diagnosed stage II-IVA oral cavity squamous cell carcinoma patients had no prior systemic or radiation treatment. In germline, CDR1 is MNHNS, CDR2 SASEGT. Trimming at V came to 6 bases and at J to 3 bases, leaving 6 bases not matched to a gene. CDR3 length: 15 residues.

The chain links TRBV6-1 to TRBJ1-5; 9 nucleotides match TRBD1. This sequence was found in a person between 35 and 79 years old with oral cavity squamous cell carcinoma. The material sequenced was PBMCs, taken after nivolumab (anti-PD-1) treatment. CDR3 in amino acids: CASSPGQGFNQPQHF. CDR3 nucleotide sequence: TGTGCCAGCAGCCCGGGACAGGGCTTCAATCAGCCCCAGCATTTT.